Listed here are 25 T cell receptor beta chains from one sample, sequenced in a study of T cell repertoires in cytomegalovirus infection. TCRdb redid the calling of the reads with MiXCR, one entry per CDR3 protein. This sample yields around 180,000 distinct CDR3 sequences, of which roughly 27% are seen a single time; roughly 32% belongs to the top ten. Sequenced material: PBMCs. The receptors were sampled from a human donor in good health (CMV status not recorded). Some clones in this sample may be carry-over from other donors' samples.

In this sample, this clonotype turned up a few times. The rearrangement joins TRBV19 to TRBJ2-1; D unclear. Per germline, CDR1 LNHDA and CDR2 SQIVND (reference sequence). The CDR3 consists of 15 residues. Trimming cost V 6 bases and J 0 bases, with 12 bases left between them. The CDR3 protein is CASRTDRSSYNEQFF. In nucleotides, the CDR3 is TGTGCCAGTAGAACCGACCGGAGCTCCTACAATGAGCAGTTCTTC. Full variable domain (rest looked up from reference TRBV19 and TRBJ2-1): DGGITQSPKYLFRKEGQNVTLSCEQNLNHDAMYWYRQDPGQGLRLIYYSQIVNDFQKGDIAEGYSVSREKKESFPLTVTSAQKNPTAFYLCASRTDRSSYNEQFFGPGTRLTVL.

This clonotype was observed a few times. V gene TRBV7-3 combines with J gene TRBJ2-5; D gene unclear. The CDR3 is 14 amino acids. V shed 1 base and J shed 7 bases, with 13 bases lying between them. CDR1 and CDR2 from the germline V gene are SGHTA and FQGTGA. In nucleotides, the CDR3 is TGTGCCAGCAGCTTAAATTCGGACCGTGCGACCCAGTACTTC. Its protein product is CASSLNSDRATQYF.

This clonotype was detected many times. This CDR3 is CASSSGLAGGRNEQFF. The DNA of the CDR3 is TGTGCCAGCAGCTCGGGACTAGCGGGGGGGAGGAATGAGCAGTTCTTC. The J gene is TRBJ2-1, the V gene TRBV11-3; TRBD2 aligns across 16 bases. Germline lookup yields CDR1 SGHNT and CDR2 YENEEA. The length of the CDR3 is 16 residues. The J segment lost 7 bases and the V segment lost 4 bases, leaving 4 bases of the junction unmatched.

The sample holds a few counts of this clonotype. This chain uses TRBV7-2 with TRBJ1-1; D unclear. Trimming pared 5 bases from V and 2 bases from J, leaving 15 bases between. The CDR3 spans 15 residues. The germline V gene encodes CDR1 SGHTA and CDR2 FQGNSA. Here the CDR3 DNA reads TGTGCCAGCAGCCCCGGCGAGAATTATAACACTGAAGCTTTCTTT. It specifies CASSPGENYNTEAFF.

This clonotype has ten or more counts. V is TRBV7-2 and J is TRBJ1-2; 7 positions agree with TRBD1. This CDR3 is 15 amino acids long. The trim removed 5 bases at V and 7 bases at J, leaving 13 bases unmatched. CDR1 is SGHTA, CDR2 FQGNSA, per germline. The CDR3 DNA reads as TGTGCCAGCAGCCCTTATTCTGGAGGGGGCGTTGGCTACACCTTC. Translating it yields CASSPYSGGGVGYTF. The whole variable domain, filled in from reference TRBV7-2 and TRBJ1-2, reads GAGVSQSPSNKVTEKGKDVELRCDPISGHTALYWYRQSLGQGLEFLIYFQGNSAPDKSGLPSDRFSAERTGGSVSTLTIQRTQQEDSAVYLCASSPYSGGGVGYTFGSGTRLTVV.

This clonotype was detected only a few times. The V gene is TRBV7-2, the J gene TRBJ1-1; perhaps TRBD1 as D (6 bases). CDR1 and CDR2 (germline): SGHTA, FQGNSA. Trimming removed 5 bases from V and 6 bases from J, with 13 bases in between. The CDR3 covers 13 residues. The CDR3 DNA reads TGTGCCAGCAGCCAGCTTGGGGGCCCTGAAGCTTTCTTT. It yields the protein CASSQLGGPEAFF.

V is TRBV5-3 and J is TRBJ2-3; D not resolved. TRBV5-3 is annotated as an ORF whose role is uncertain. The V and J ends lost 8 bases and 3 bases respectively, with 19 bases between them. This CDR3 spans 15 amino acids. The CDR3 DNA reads TGTGCCAGCAGTTCCTCTTTGAGAGAGACAGATACGCAGTATTTT. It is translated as CASSSSLRETDTQYF.

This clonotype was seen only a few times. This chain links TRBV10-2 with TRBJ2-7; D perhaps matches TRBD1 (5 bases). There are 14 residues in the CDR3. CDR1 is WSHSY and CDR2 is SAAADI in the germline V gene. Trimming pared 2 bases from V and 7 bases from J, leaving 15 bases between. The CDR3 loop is CASSETSLAGEQYF. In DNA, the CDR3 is TGCGCCAGCAGTGAGACGTCGCTGGCAGGGGAGCAGTACTTC.

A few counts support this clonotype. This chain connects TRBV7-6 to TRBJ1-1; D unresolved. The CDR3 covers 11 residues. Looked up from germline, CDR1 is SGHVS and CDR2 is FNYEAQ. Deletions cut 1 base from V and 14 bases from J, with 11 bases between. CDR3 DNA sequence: TGTGCCAGCAGCTTAGGGAATCGAGTCTTCTTT. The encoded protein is CASSLGNRVFF. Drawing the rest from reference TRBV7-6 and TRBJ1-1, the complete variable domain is GAGVSQSPRYKVTKRGQDVALRCDPISGHVSLYWYRQALGQGPEFLTYFNYEAQQDKSGLPNDRFSAERPEGSISTLTIQRTEQRDSAMYRCASSLGNRVFFGQGTRLTVV.

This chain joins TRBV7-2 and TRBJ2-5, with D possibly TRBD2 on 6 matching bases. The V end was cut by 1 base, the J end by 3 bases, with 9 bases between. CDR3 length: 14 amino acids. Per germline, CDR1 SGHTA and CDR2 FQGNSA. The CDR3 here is CASSLVSGEETQYF. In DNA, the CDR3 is TGTGCCAGCAGCTTAGTGTCGGGGGAAGAGACCCAGTACTTC.

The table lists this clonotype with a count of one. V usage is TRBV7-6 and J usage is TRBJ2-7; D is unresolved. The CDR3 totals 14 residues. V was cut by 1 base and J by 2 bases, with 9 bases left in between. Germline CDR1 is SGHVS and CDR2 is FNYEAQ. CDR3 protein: CASSLVLAPYEQYF. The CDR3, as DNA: TGTGCCAGCAGCTTAGTTCTGGCGCCCTACGAGCAGTACTTC. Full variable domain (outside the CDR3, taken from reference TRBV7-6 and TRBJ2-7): GAGVSQSPRYKVTKRGQDVALRCDPISGHVSLYWYRQALGQGPEFLTYFNYEAQQDKSGLPNDRFSAERPEGSISTLTIQRTEQRDSAMYRCASSLVLAPYEQYFGPGTRLTVT.

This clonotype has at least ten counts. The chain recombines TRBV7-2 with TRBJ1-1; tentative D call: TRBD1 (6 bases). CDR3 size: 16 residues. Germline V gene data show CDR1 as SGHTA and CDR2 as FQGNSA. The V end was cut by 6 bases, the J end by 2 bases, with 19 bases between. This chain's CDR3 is CASRDAGRTDNTEAFF. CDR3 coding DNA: TGTGCCAGCAGGGACGCAGGGCGGACAGACAACACTGAAGCTTTCTTT.

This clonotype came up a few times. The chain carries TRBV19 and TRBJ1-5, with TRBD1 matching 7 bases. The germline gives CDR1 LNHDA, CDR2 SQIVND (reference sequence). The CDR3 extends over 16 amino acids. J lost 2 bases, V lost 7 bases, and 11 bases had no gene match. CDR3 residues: CASNSGGEFGNQPQHF. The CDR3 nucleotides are TGTGCCAGTAACTCAGGGGGGGAATTCGGCAATCAGCCCCAGCATTTT.

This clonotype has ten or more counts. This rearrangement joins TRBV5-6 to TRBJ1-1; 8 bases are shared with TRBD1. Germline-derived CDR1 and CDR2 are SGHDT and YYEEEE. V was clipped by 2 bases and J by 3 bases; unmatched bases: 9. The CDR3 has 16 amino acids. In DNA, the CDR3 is TGTGCCAGCAGCTTACCTAGGACAGGGAAGGACACTGAAGCTTTCTTT. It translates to CASSLPRTGKDTEAFF.

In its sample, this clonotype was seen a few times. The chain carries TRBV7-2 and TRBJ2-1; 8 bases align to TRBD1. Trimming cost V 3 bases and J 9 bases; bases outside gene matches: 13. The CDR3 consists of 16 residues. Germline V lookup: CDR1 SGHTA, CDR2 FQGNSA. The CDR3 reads CASSLSSGTGMSEQFF. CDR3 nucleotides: TGTGCCAGCAGCTTGAGCTCCGGGACAGGCATGAGTGAGCAGTTCTTC. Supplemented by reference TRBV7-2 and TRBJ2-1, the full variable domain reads GAGVSQSPSNKVTEKGKDVELRCDPISGHTALYWYRQSLGQGLEFLIYFQGNSAPDKSGLPSDRFSAERTGGSVSTLTIQRTQQEDSAVYLCASSLSSGTGMSEQFFGPGTRLTVL.

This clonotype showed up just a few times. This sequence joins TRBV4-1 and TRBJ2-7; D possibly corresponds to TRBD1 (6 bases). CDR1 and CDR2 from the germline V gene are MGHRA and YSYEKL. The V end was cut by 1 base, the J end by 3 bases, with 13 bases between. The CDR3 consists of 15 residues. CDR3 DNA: TGCGCCAGCAGCCAAGGAGGGGGAAATTACTACGAGCAGTACTTC. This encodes CASSQGGGNYYEQYF.

The CDR3 region is CASSHPTRTGGDEQYF. CDR3 bases: TGTGCCAGCAGCCATCCGACGAGGACAGGGGGCGACGAGCAGTACTTC. The V gene is TRBV3-1, the J gene TRBJ2-7; 11 positions agree with TRBD1. This CDR3 contains 16 residues. CDR1 LGHDT and CDR2 YNNKEL come from the germline V gene (reference sequence). With V trimmed by 3 bases and J by 5 bases, 9 bases remained unmatched.

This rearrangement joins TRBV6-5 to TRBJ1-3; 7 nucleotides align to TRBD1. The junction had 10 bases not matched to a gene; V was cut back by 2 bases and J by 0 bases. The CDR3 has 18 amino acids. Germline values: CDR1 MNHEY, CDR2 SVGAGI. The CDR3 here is CASSYTRQGPTSGNTIYF. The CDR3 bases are TGTGCCAGCAGTTACACGCGACAGGGACCAACCTCTGGAAACACCATATATTTT.

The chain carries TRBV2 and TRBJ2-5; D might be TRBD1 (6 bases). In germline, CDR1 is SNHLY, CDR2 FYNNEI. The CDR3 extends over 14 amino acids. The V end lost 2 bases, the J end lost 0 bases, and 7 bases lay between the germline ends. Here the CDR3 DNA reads TGTGCCAGCAGTGAAACAGGGAACCAAGAGACCCAGTACTTC. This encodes CASSETGNQETQYF.

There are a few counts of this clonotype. As DNA, the CDR3 is TGTGCCAGCAGTGCCCCGGGGGGGTTGAACACTGAAGCTTTCTTT. Its translation: CASSAPGGLNTEAFF. The rearrangement uses TRBV6-2 or TRBV6-3 and TRBJ1-1, with D possibly TRBD1 on 5 matching bases. CDR3 length: 15 residues. Per the germline V gene, CDR1 is MNHEY and CDR2 is SVGEGT. V was trimmed by 5 bases and J by 0 bases, leaving 13 bases between them.

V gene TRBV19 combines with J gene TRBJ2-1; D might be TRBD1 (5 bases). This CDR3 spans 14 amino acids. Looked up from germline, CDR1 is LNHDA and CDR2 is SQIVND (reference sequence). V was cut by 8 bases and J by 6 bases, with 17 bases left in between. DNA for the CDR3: TGTGCCAGTCGACCGGCCCAGGGATTCAATGAGCAGTTCTTC. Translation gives CASRPAQGFNEQFF.

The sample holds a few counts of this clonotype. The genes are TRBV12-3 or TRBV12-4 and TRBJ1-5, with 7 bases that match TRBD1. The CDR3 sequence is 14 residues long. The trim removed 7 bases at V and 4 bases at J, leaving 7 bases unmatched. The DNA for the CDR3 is TGTGCCAGCAATCCCACAGGGGCAAATCAGCCCCAGCATTTT. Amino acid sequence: CASNPTGANQPQHF.

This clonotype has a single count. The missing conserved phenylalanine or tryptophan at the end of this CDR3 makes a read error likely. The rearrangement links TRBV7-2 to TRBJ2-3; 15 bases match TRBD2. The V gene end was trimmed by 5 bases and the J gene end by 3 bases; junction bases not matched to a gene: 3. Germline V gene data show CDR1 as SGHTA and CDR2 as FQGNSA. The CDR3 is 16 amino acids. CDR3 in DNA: TGTGCCAGCAGCCTAGGACTAGCGGGGGGGACAGATACGCAGTATATT. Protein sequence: CASSLGLAGGTDTQYI.

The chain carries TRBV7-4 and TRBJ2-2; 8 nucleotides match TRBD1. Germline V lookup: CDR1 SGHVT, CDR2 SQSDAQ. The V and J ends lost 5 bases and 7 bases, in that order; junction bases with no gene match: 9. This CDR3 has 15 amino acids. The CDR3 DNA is TGTGCCAGCAGCCCTAATACAGGGGGATTCGGGGAGCTGTTTTTT. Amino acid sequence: CASSPNTGGFGELFF.

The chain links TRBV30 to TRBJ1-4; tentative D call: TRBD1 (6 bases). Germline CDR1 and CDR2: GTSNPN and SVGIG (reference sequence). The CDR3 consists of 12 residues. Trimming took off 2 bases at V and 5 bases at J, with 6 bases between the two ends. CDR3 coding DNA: TGTGCCTGGAGTACAGGGAATGAAAAACTGTTTTTT. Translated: CAWSTGNEKLFF.